These T cell receptor beta chains were read from a single sample in a study of cytomegalovirus exposure and HLA in healthy donors. Profiling relied on immunoSEQ multiplex PCR, and the TCRdb table lists in-frame clones only, not all of them. Recorded for this sample: 130,000 or so clones. Sequencing was carried out using PBMCs. These receptor sequences come from a woman aged 40 to 50 in good health and CMV-seronegative. Both conserved end residues are part of each CDR3. Each record gives: J gene, V gene, CDR3 length, D gene, CDR3 DNA, CDR3 protein. A D gene is named only where the DNA matches it firmly.

>TRBJ1-1|TRBV28|11|.
TGTGCCAGCTGGTCGAGCACTGAAGCTTTCTTT
CASWSSTEAFF
>TRBJ2-1|TRBV6-6|11|.
TGTGCCAGCAGTCAGAGGAATGAGCAGTTCTTC
CASSQRNEQFF
>TRBJ1-2|TRBV6-6|13|.
TGTGCCAGCAGCCCTCCCGCAAGCGCCGGCTACACCTTC
CASSPPASAGYTF
>TRBJ1-6|TRBV4-2|13|TRBD1
TGTGCCAGCAGCCCCCTCCGGACAGGCCCCTTCCACTTT
CASSPLRTGPFHF
>TRBJ2-2|TRBV6-6|15|TRBD2
TGTGCTAGCCGGGTTGGGACTAGGGACACCGGGGAGCTGTTTTTT
CASRVGTRDTGELFF
>TRBJ2-5|TRBV21-1|15|.
TGTGCCAGCAGCAAAGTATGCGGGGCCCAAGAGACCCAGTACTTC
CASSKVCGAQETQYF
>TRBJ2-3|TRBV7-3|14|.
TGTGCCAGCAGCCGAATAGCGGGCACAGATACGCAGTATTTT
CASSRIAGTDTQYF
>TRBJ2-2|TRBV7-3|16|TRBD1
TGTGCCAGCAGCTCGACAGGGCCTCGGAACACCGGGGAGCTGTTTTTT
CASSSTGPRNTGELFF
>TRBJ2-1|TRBV7-9|14|.
TGTGCCAGCAGCCGGCGGACAGTCTACAATGAGCAGTTCTTC
CASSRRTVYNEQFF
>TRBJ2-7|TRBV28|12|TRBD1
TGTGCCAGCCGGGACAGTCAGTCCGTGCAGTACTTC
CASRDSQSVQYF
>TRBJ1-2|TRBV27|17|TRBD1
TGTGCCAGCAGTTTATATTCCGGGACAGGGCCCCGGGGTGGCTACACCTTC
CASSLYSGTGPRGGYTF
>TRBJ2-5|TRBV6-1|13|TRBD1
TGTGCCAGCAGCATGGACAGGCAAGAGACCCAGTACTTC
CASSMDRQETQYF
>TRBJ1-1|TRBV20-1|11|TRBD1
TGCAGTGCTGAGGACAGGGATGAAGCTTTCTTT
CSAEDRDEAFF
>TRBJ1-2|TRBV4-3|16|.
TGCGCCAGCAGCCAAGATCTGGGGGGAATTAACTATGGCTACACCTTC
CASSQDLGGINYGYTF
>TRBJ2-3|TRBV5-1|15|.
TGCGCCAGCAGCTCCGGTTCGACTAACCCAGATACGCAGTATTTT
CASSSGSTNPDTQYF
>TRBJ2-2|TRBV6-5|15|TRBD1
TGTGCCAGCAAAGGGCAGGGGGCGCTTACCGGGGAGCTGTTTTTT
CASKGQGALTGELFF
>TRBJ2-7|TRBV18|15|.
TGTGCCAGCTCACCAGGAGAACAGGGATCCTACGAGCAGTACTTC
CASSPGEQGSYEQYF
>TRBJ1-5|TRBV6-6|13|.
TGTGCCAGCAGGGAAATGACAGCCCAGCCCCAGCATTTT
CASREMTAQPQHF
>TRBJ2-1|TRBV10-3|15|.
TGTGCCATCAGTGAGGGGCAAACGGGGTCCAATGAGCAGTTCTTC
CAISEGQTGSNEQFF
>TRBJ2-3|TRBV25-1|14|.
TGTGCCAGCATGGAGGGATTGGGCACAGATACGCAGTATTTT
CASMEGLGTDTQYF
>TRBJ2-5|TRBV4-1|14|.
TGCGCCAGCAGCCTTTGGGACTTTCAAGAGACCCAGTACTTC
CASSLWDFQETQYF
>TRBJ1-5|TRBV7-2|15|.
TGTGCCAGCAGTTCCACAGGGTACAGCAATCAGCCCCAGCATTTT
CASSSTGYSNQPQHF
>TRBJ2-5|TRBV9|16|TRBD1
TGTGCCAGCAGCGTAGGCGGGGGACAGGGTAAAAAGACCCAGTACTTC
CASSVGGGQGKKTQYF
>TRBJ1-4|TRBV25-1|15|.
TGTGCCAGCAGTCCACCGGACGGAGGGGATGAAAAACTGTTTTTT
CASSPPDGGDEKLFF
>TRBJ2-4|TRBV29-1|13|.
TGCAGCGTTGTGGGGGCCACCAAAAACATTCAGTACTTC
CSVVGATKNIQYF
>TRBJ1-3|TRBV7-9|16|TRBD1
TGTGCCAGCAGCTTTCCGGGACAGGGCTCTGGAAACACCATATATTTT
CASSFPGQGSGNTIYF
>TRBJ1-5|TRBV28|14|.
TGTGCCAGCGGTCTCTCAAGAGGCAATCAGCCCCAGCATTTT
CASGLSRGNQPQHF
>TRBJ2-7|TRBV19|15|TRBD1
TGTGCCAGTAGTCGGCCGGGGACAGGGAATAACGAGCAGTACTTC
CASSRPGTGNNEQYF
>TRBJ1-1|TRBV5-1|16|TRBD1
TGCGCCAGCAGCGGGGGAGGGACAGGGGTGCACACTGAAGCTTTCTTT
CASSGGGTGVHTEAFF
>TRBJ1-1|TRBV4-2|14|.
TGTGCCAGCAGCGTCGTCGAGGGAGACACTGAAGCTTTCTTT
CASSVVEGDTEAFF
>TRBJ2-5|TRBV4-3|17|TRBD1
TGCGCCAGCAGCCAGGAGGCGGGACAGGGGGCAACAGAGACCCAGTACTTC
CASSQEAGQGATETQYF
>TRBJ2-1|TRBV19|12|TRBD2
TGTGCCAGTAGTGTCCTAGCGGGTGAGCAGTTCTTC
CASSVLAGEQFF
>TRBJ1-6|TRBV7-9|15|TRBD1
TGTGCCAGCAGCTTCGCGACAGGGGGGAATTCACCCCTCCACTTT
CASSFATGGNSPLHF
>TRBJ1-2|TRBV5-1|14|TRBD1
TGCGCCAGCAGCACCGGGACAGGGGGTTATGGCTACACCTTC
CASSTGTGGYGYTF
>TRBJ2-5|TRBV25-1|15|.
TGTGCCAGCAGTGAAGCGGGGGCTCCACAAGAGACCCAGTACTTC
CASSEAGAPQETQYF
>TRBJ2-4|TRBV6-7|16|TRBD2
TGTGCCAGCAGCTTCGGAGGTAGCGGGGAAGGGAACATTCAGTACTTC
CASSFGGSGEGNIQYF
>TRBJ1-6|TRBV10-2|16|TRBD1
TGCGCCAGCAGTGATTCAGGGGGCGAGGTTAATTCACCCCTCCACTTT
CASSDSGGEVNSPLHF
>TRBJ1-6|TRBV19|15|.
TGTGCCAGTAGTCTCGTCGCGGGGGGAGGATCACCCCTCCACTTT
CASSLVAGGGSPLHF
>TRBJ2-5|TRBV4-1|15|.
TGCGCCAGCAGCCTGGTAGAGGTTTTTCAAGAGACCCAGTACTTC
CASSLVEVFQETQYF
>TRBJ1-3|TRBV16|15|.
TGTGCCAGCAGCCAATTTGCCGGGGCTGGAAACACCATATATTTT
CASSQFAGAGNTIYF
>TRBJ2-5|TRBV25-1|16|.
TGTGCCAGCAGTGAACCTCGAGGAGGGGCGAAAGAGACCCAGTACTTC
CASSEPRGGAKETQYF
>TRBJ1-4|TRBV29-1|12|.
TGCAGCGGCTCCGGGGAGGGTGAAAAACTGTTTTTT
CSGSGEGEKLFF
>TRBJ1-1|TRBV6-5|13|.
TGTGTCAGCCGTCAGCAGGGACAAACTGAAGCTTTCTTT
CVSRQQGQTEAFF
>TRBJ2-6|TRBV6-5|15|.
TGTGCCAGCAGTTACAGCCGCTCTGGGGCCAACGTCCTGACTTTC
CASSYSRSGANVLTF
>TRBJ2-2|TRBV9|13|TRBD1
TGTGCCAGCAGCTTGAACAGGGGCCGGGAGCTGTTTTTT
CASSLNRGRELFF
>TRBJ1-1|TRBV10-3|13|TRBD1
TGTGCCACAAAGGGGGCAGTGAACACTGAAGCTTTCTTT
CATKGAVNTEAFF
>TRBJ2-2|TRBV5-1|20|TRBD2
TGCGCCAGCAGCCTGGACCGTGAGGGACTAGCGGGGGAGTACACCGGGGAGCTGTTTTTT
CASSLDREGLAGEYTGELFF
>TRBJ1-3|TRBV18|15|TRBD1
TGTGCCAGCTCACGACAGGGGATCTCTGGAAACACCATATATTTT
CASSRQGISGNTIYF
>TRBJ2-2|TRBV9|14|TRBD2
TGTGCCAGCAGCGTTAGCGGGGTTGTCGGGGAGCTGTTTTTT
CASSVSGVVGELFF
>TRBJ2-1|TRBV9|17|.
TGTGCCAGCAGCGTAGGAATTGGGGGGGGGCTCATCGATGAGCAGTTCTTC
CASSVGIGGGLIDEQFF
>TRBJ2-7|TRBV27|15|.
TGTGCCAGCAGTTTAAGGCCTAGGCTCTCCTACGAGCAGTACTTC
CASSLRPRLSYEQYF
>TRBJ2-5|TRBV4-1|12|.
TGCGCCAGCAGCCAAGATCGGGAGACCCAGTACTTC
CASSQDRETQYF
>TRBJ2-2|TRBV5-1|15|TRBD1
TGCGCCAGCAGCCCGAGGACAGGGTCCACCGGGGAGCTGTTTTTT
CASSPRTGSTGELFF
>TRBJ2-5|TRBV9|14|.
TGTGCCAGCAGCGTACCGGACTCTAAAGAGACCCAGTACTTC
CASSVPDSKETQYF
>TRBJ1-2|TRBV5-8|13|.
TGTGCCAGCAGCTATGACAGGTTACATGGCTACACCTTC
CASSYDRLHGYTF